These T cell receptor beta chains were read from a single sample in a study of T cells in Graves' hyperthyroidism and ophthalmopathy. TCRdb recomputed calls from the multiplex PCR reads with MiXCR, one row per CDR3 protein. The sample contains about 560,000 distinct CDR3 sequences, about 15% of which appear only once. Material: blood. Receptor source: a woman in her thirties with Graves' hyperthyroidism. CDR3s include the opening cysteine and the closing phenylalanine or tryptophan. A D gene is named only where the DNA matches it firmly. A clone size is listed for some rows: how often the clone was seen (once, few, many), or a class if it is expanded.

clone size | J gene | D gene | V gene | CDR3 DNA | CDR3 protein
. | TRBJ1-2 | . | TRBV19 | TGTGCCGGTAGTATGAACGAGGGGATCCCCTATGGCTACACCTTC | CAGSMNEGIPYGYTF
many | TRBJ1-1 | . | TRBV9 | TGTGCCAGCAGCGCGACCCCCCTGACTGAAGCTTTCTTT | CASSATPLTEAFF
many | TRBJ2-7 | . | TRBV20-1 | TGCAGTGCCGAACAACCAAACTTGGGACGAGTCGAGCAGTACTTC | CSAEQPNLGRVEQYF
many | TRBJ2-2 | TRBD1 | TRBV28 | TGTGCCAGCAGTGAAGACAGGGGGTCATACACCGGGGAGCTGTTTTTT | CASSEDRGSYTGELFF
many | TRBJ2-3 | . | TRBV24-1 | TGTGCCACCAGTCGGGACAGCACAGATACGCAGTATTTT | CATSRDSTDTQYF
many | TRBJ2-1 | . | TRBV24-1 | TGTGCCACCAGTGATTTGAAGACCCCTTATGATGAGCAGTTCTTC | CATSDLKTPYDEQFF
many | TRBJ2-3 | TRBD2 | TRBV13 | TGTGCCAGCAGCGCCACTAGCGGGAGGATTTTGGGGTCAGATACGCAGTATTTT | CASSATSGRILGSDTQYF
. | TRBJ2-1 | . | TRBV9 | TGTGCCAGCAGCGGTCTGGGGCGGAGCTCCTACAATGAGCAGTTCTTC | CASSGLGRSSYNEQFF
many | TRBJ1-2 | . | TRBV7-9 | TGTGCCAGCTCCAAGGACTATGGCTACACCTTC | CASSKDYGYTF
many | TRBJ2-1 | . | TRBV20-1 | TGCAGTGCTAGAGAAGGAACAGCCTCCTACAATGAGCAGTTCTTC | CSAREGTASYNEQFF
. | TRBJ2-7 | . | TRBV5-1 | TGCGCCAGCATGGGGGGCAGCCCCCCCTACGAGCAGTACTTC | CASMGGSPPYEQYF
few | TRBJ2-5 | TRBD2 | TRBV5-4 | TGTGCCAGCACACCGAAGGGAGGGGAGACCCAGTACTTC | CASTPKGGETQYF
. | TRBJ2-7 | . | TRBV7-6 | TGTGCCAGCAGCCCAACTCGACAGGGAGGTGAGCAGTACTTC | CASSPTRQGGEQYF
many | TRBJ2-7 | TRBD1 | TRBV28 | TGTGCCACCCTCGGGACAGGGAGTCGGGAAGAGCAGTACTTC | CATLGTGSREEQYF
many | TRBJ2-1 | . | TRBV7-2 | TGTGCCAGCAGCTTCCGCCGGGACGGCTACAATGAGCAGTTCTTC | CASSFRRDGYNEQFF
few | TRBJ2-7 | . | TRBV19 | TGTGCCAGTTCTCACCCGGGACAAGGTTCTTACGAGCAGTACTTC | CASSHPGQGSYEQYF
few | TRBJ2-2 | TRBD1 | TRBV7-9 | TGTGCCAGCAGCCCCGGGACAGGGGTGGAAAACACCGGGGAGCTGTTTTTT | CASSPGTGVENTGELFF
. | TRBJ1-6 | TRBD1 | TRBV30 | TGTGCCTGGCAGACAGGGAGTAATTCACCCCTCCACTTT | CAWQTGSNSPLHF
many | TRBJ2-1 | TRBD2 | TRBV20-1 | TGCAGTTCCAGACAGACTAGCGACAATTACAATGAGCAGTTCTTC | CSSRQTSDNYNEQFF
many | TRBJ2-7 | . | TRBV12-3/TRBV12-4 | TGTGCCAGCAGTACCGGTGCTAGCGTTGCCTACGAGCAGTACTTC | CASSTGASVAYEQYF
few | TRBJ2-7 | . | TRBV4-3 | TGCGCCAGCAGCCGCAACCGGGACTCACAATACGAGCAGTACTTC | CASSRNRDSQYEQYF
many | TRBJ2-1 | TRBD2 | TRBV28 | TGTGCCAGCAGTTTACCACCGGGACTAGCGGACCTAAGCTCCTACAATGAGCAGTTCTTC | CASSLPPGLADLSSYNEQFF
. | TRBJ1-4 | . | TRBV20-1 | TGCAGTGCTAGGCCAGGGAACAATGAAAAACTGTTTTTT | CSARPGNNEKLFF
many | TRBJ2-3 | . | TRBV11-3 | TGTGCCAGCAGCCTTCAGGGAAGTGCAGATACGCAGTATTTT | CASSLQGSADTQYF
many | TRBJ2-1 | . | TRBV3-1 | TGTGCCAGCAGCCAGGGACGGGACCCCACGGGCGATGAGCAGTTCTTC | CASSQGRDPTGDEQFF
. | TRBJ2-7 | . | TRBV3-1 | TGTGCCAGCAGCCAAGCCCCGTTGAGGGAGCAGTACTTC | CASSQAPLREQYF
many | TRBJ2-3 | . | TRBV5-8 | TGTGCCAGCAGCGCAGGCGTAGGGGGAGATACGCAGTATTTT | CASSAGVGGDTQYF
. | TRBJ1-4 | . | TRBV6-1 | TGTGCCAGCAGTGAGCCGGGACCGCCGAATGAAAAACTGTTTTTT | CASSEPGPPNEKLFF
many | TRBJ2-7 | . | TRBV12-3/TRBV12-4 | TGTGCCAGCAGTTCAAACAGGGTCGCCTACGAGCAGTACTTC | CASSSNRVAYEQYF
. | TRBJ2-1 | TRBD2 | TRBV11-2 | TGTGCCAGCAGCTTAGGGGGGAGGGCTTTATACAATGAGCAGTTCTTC | CASSLGGRALYNEQFF
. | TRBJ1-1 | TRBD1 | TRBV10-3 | TGTGCCATCACTAGGAACGCCCGGGACAGGGATGAAGCTTTCTTT | CAITRNARDRDEAFF